The rows below give T cell receptor beta chains drawn from one sample of a study of blood T cell repertoires in COVID-19. Assay: immunoSEQ multiplex PCR; the TCRdb copy retains only in-frame clones and omits some. The table records tens of thousands of clones, around 91% of them present only once. Sequencing was carried out using peripheral blood. Source of these receptors: a man aged 50 to 59 with active COVID-19. Each CDR3 is given with its conserved first and last residue. D genes are given only for firm matches. Clone size is not always given. Where it is, it says once, few, many or a class for expanded clones.

d_call: NA; j_call: TRBJ1-1; v_call: TRBV19; clone_size: once; cdr3_nt: TGTGCCAGTAGCCGGACAGTGAATGAAGCTTTCTTT; cdr3_aa: CASSRTVNEAFF
d_call: NA; j_call: TRBJ2-5; v_call: TRBV27; clone_size: NA; cdr3_nt: TGTGCCAGCAGTCCGAAGAGCCATCAAGAGACCCAGTACTTC; cdr3_aa: CASSPKSHQETQYF
d_call: NA; j_call: TRBJ2-7; v_call: TRBV6-5; clone_size: NA; cdr3_nt: TGTGCCAGCAGTTACGTAGCCATCCCCTACGAGCAGTACTTC; cdr3_aa: CASSYVAIPYEQYF
d_call: TRBD1; j_call: TRBJ1-1; v_call: TRBV5-1; clone_size: NA; cdr3_nt: TGCGCCAGCAGCTGGACAGGCAGAAGCACTGAAGCTTTCTTT; cdr3_aa: CASSWTGRSTEAFF
d_call: TRBD1; j_call: TRBJ1-5; v_call: TRBV28; clone_size: NA; cdr3_nt: TGTGCCAGCGGAAACAGGGGGCGGGTTCAGCCCCAGCATTTT; cdr3_aa: CASGNRGRVQPQHF
d_call: TRBD1; j_call: TRBJ1-6; v_call: TRBV2; clone_size: NA; cdr3_nt: TGTGCCAGCAGCGATACAGGGGCCCTTAATTCACCCCTCCACTTT; cdr3_aa: CASSDTGALNSPLHF
d_call: TRBD1; j_call: TRBJ2-6; v_call: TRBV4-1; clone_size: NA; cdr3_nt: TGCGCCAGCAGCCCCATAGTTGTAAGGACAGGGATACCTGGGGCCAACGTCCTGACTTTC; cdr3_aa: CASSPIVVRTGIPGANVLTF
d_call: TRBD2; j_call: TRBJ2-1; v_call: TRBV4-2; clone_size: NA; cdr3_nt: TGTGCCAGCAGCCAAGTTAGCGGGAGGGCGGACAATGAGCAGTTCTTC; cdr3_aa: CASSQVSGRADNEQFF
d_call: NA; j_call: TRBJ2-3; v_call: TRBV5-1; clone_size: NA; cdr3_nt: TGCGCCAGTAACACGGGAGTCACAGATACGCAGTATTTT; cdr3_aa: CASNTGVTDTQYF
d_call: NA; j_call: TRBJ2-7; v_call: TRBV27; clone_size: NA; cdr3_nt: TGTGCCAGCAGTTTAGGGCTCCCGACGAGCGAGCAGTACTTC; cdr3_aa: CASSLGLPTSEQYF
d_call: NA; j_call: TRBJ2-5; v_call: TRBV19; clone_size: NA; cdr3_nt: TGTGCCAGTAGTATCGGGGGAGAGACCCAGTACTTC; cdr3_aa: CASSIGGETQYF
d_call: NA; j_call: TRBJ1-2; v_call: TRBV7-9; clone_size: NA; cdr3_nt: TGTGCCAGCAGCTTGCTAGGACTGCCCGGGGGTGGCTACACCTTC; cdr3_aa: CASSLLGLPGGGYTF
d_call: TRBD1; j_call: TRBJ2-3; v_call: TRBV5-5; clone_size: NA; cdr3_nt: TGTGCCAGCAGTTGGAGCGGGACAGGGAACACAGATACGCAGTATTTT; cdr3_aa: CASSWSGTGNTDTQYF
d_call: TRBD2; j_call: TRBJ2-7; v_call: TRBV28; clone_size: NA; cdr3_nt: TGTGCCAGCACCGTAGGGGCGGGAGGGCTCTACGAGCAGTACTTC; cdr3_aa: CASTVGAGGLYEQYF
d_call: TRBD1; j_call: TRBJ1-1; v_call: TRBV10-3; clone_size: NA; cdr3_nt: TGTGCCATCAGTGATCCGGGACAGCCTCTTGGCGACACTGAAGCTTTCTTT; cdr3_aa: CAISDPGQPLGDTEAFF
d_call: NA; j_call: TRBJ1-6; v_call: TRBV4-1; clone_size: few; cdr3_nt: TGCGCCAGCAGCCAACTTTTTACCTTGGACAGCAATTCACCCCTCCACTTT; cdr3_aa: CASSQLFTLDSNSPLHF
d_call: NA; j_call: TRBJ2-3; v_call: TRBV30; clone_size: NA; cdr3_nt: TGTGCCTGGACGACAGGTGTTAGCACAGATACGCAGTATTTT; cdr3_aa: CAWTTGVSTDTQYF
d_call: TRBD2; j_call: TRBJ2-1; v_call: TRBV7-9; clone_size: NA; cdr3_nt: TGTGCCAGCAGCTCCAACCCGGGAACTAGCGAGGGGATGGGGCAGTTCTTC; cdr3_aa: CASSSNPGTSEGMGQFF
d_call: NA; j_call: TRBJ2-2; v_call: TRBV7-3; clone_size: few; cdr3_nt: TGTGCCAGCAGCTTAACGAGCACCGGGGAGCTGTTTTTT; cdr3_aa: CASSLTSTGELFF
d_call: NA; j_call: TRBJ1-6; v_call: TRBV3-1/TRBV3-2; clone_size: few; cdr3_nt: TGTGCCAGCAGCCAAGGCGGGGCTTGGAATTCACCCCTCCACTTT; cdr3_aa: CASSQGGAWNSPLHF
d_call: TRBD1; j_call: TRBJ1-1; v_call: TRBV27; clone_size: once; cdr3_nt: TGTGCCAGCAGTCTGACAGGGGCGGTCACTGAAGCTTTCTTT; cdr3_aa: CASSLTGAVTEAFF
d_call: NA; j_call: TRBJ2-1; v_call: TRBV28; clone_size: NA; cdr3_nt: TGTGCCAGCAGTCCTCGAGGCGGGGCCCACGTGGGAGGTGAGCAGTTCTTC; cdr3_aa: CASSPRGGAHVGGEQFF